This T cell receptor (beta chain) was captured by sequencing in a study of shared clonotypes between healthy human individuals. V lost 6 bases and J lost 3, with 15 bases in between. This CDR3 is built from 14 residues. Germline values: CDR1 MDHEN, CDR2 SYDVKM. Naive CD8 cells lacked CD45RO, underwent positive selection for CCR7 and left out terminally differentiated effector memory CD45RA+ cells. Splitting of each subset's genomic DNA was done evenly across several immunoSEQ plates. Template for every sorted-subset replicate PCR totaled about 200 ng DNA, approximately 30,000 T cell genomes. The protocol was immunoSEQ multiplex PCR, while the TCRdb copy is restricted to in-frame clones and leaves out a portion. The repertoire has roughly 2.1 million clones, roughly 91% of them found once; the top ten carry 1.5% to 2%. This clone was found once.

The gene calls are TRBV28 and TRBJ2-7, with TRBD1 as a possible D gene (6 bases). Material: naive CD8+ T cells from PBMCs. The sequence derives from a man younger than 30 in good health. Some clones in this sample may be carry-over from other donors' samples. The CDR3 spells CASRPGTNLYEQYF. The DNA for the CDR3 is TGTGCCAGCAGGCCCGGGACAAACCTCTACGAGCAGTACTTC.